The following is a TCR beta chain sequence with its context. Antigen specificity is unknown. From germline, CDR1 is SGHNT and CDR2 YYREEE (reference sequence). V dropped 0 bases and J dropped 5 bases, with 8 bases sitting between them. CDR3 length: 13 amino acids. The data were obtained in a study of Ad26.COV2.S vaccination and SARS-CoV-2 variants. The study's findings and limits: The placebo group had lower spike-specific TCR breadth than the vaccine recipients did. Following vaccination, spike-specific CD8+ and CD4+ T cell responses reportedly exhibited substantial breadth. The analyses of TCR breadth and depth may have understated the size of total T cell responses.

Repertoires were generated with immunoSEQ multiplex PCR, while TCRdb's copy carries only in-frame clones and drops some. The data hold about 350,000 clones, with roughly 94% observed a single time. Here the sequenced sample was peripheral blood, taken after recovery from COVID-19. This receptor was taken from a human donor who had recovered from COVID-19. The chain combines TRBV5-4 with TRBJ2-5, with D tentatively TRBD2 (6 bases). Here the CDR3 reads CASSLVEGETQYF. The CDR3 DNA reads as TGTGCCAGCAGCTTGGTGGAGGGGGAGACCCAGTACTTC.